The source of this T cell receptor (beta chain) is a study of blood T cell repertoires in COVID-19. Background on the study: Samples of COVID-19 (acute and convalescent) were obtained from the United States, Italy and Spain. T cells, B-cell-depleted T cells, or PBMCs provided the cDNA or gDNA that served as material.

The assay was immunoSEQ multiplex PCR, and TCRdb's table has in-frame clones only and misses some. This table holds roughly 300,000 clones, approximately 85% found once. CDR3 size: 15 residues. J lost 6 bases, V lost 4 bases, and 4 bases had no gene match. CDR1 is SGHRS, CDR2 YFSETQ, per germline. The gene calls are TRBV5-1 and TRBJ1-6; the match to TRBD1 covers 10 bases. Sequenced input: peripheral blood. The TCR comes from a human donor in a cohort sampled during active COVID-19. CDR3 residues: CASSRDRGLNSPLHF. CDR3 DNA: TGCGCCAGCAGCCGGGACAGGGGTCTTAATTCACCCCTCCACTTT.